This TCR beta chain was sequenced during a study of blood T cell repertoires in COVID-19. Under the authors' procedure: Nucleated cell number was recorded as an estimate derived from reference gene primer amplification. TCRdb's table, derived via immunoSEQ multiplex PCR, lists solely in-frame clones and lacks some. The V and J calls and clone size are taken from that table; D and trimming were inferred from the DNA. This sample yields 200,000 or so clones, of which roughly nine tenths are seen a single time; 3.5% belongs to the top ten. Grouping used clinical history reported by participants in a survey and questionnaire. The CDR3 runs to 15 residues. CDR1 and CDR2 from the germline V gene are MNHEY and SVGAGI. J was trimmed by 2 bases and V by 5 bases; bases with no gene match: 6.

The clonotype originates from a woman between 18 and 29 years old in a cohort exposed to, infected with or recovered from COVID-19 (not recorded which). The specimen was PBMCs or T cells enriched from blood (not recorded which). The chain recombines TRBV6-5 with TRBJ2-5, with TRBD1 identical over 9 bases. The CDR3 bases are TGTGCCAGCAGTCTCGGAGGACAGGGGCAAGAGACCCAGTACTTC. Translation gives CASSLGGQGQETQYF.